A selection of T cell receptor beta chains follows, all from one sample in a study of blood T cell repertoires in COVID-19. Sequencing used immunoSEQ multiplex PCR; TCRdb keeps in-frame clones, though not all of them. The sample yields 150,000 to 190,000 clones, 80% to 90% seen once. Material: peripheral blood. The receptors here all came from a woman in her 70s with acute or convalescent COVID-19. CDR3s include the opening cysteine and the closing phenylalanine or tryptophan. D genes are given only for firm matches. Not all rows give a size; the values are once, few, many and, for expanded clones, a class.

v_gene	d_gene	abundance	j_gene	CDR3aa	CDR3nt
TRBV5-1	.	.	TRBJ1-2	CASSLDQGRGYTF	TGCGCCAGCAGCTTGGACCAGGGGCGAGGCTACACCTTC
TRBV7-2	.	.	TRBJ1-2	CASSLGGAYYGYTF	TGTGCCAGCAGCTTAGGGGGCGCGTACTATGGCTACACCTTC
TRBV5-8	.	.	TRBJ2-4	CASSLADRRTIIAKNIQYF	TGTGCCAGCAGCTTAGCCGACAGGAGAACCATCATAGCCAAAAACATTCAGTACTTC
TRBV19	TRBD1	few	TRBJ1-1	CASRTWGVRTGDRTEAFF	TGTGCCAGTAGGACCTGGGGTGTCCGGACAGGTGACCGCACTGAAGCTTTCTTT
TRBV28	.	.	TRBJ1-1	CASSPVRVNTEAFF	TGTGCCAGCAGTCCCGTGAGGGTTAACACTGAAGCTTTCTTT
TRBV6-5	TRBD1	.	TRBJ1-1	CAIQDRVSSTEAFF	TGTGCCATCCAGGACAGGGTTTCATCGACTGAAGCTTTCTTT
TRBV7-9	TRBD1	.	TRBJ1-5	CASTTGTGGSAQHF	TGTGCCAGCACCACCGGAACAGGGGGATCGGCCCAGCATTTT
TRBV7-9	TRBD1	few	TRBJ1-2	CASSMGTGNYGYTF	TGTGCCAGCAGCATGGGGACAGGGAACTATGGCTACACCTTC
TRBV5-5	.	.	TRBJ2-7	CASSLRGKPEQYF	TGTGCCAGCAGTCTAAGGGGGAAGCCCGAGCAGTACTTC
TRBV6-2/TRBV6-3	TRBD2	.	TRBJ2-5	CASSLAGGRAETQYF	TGTGCCAGCAGCCTAGCGGGGGGGCGGGCAGAGACCCAGTACTTC
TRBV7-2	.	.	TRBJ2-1	CASSSTLGTFGGHEQFF	TGTGCCAGCAGCTCTACCCTGGGGACTTTCGGCGGGCATGAGCAGTTCTTC
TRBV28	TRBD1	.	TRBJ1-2	CASSSGQLYGYTF	TGTGCCAGCAGTTCGGGACAGTTATATGGCTACACCTTC
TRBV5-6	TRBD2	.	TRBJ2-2	CASSLASGGYILNTGELFF	TGTGCCAGCAGCTTAGCTAGCGGGGGGTACATACTCAACACCGGGGAGCTGTTTTTT
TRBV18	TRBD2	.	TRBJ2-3	CASSETSGLGTDTQYF	TGTGCCAGCTCAGAAACTAGCGGTCTTGGTACAGATACGCAGTATTTT
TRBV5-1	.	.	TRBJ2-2	CASSHNTGELFF	TGCGCCAGCAGCCATAACACCGGGGAGCTGTTTTTT
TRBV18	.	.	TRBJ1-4	CASSPGYGLRGIGEKLFF	TGTGCCAGCTCCCCAGGATACGGACTCAGGGGAATAGGAGAAAAACTGTTTTTT
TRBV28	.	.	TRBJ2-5	CASSTGAIGGRQETQYF	TGTGCCAGCAGTACTGGTGCGATAGGAGGACGGCAAGAGACCCAGTACTTC
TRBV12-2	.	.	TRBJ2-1	CASRLVWGGDHRSYNEQFF	TGTGCAAGTCGCTTAGTTTGGGGGGGCGATCACAGGTCCTACAATGAGCAGTTCTTC
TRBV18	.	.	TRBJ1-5	CASSPSGRSNQPQHF	TGTGCCAGCTCACCATCAGGCAGAAGCAATCAGCCCCAGCATTTT
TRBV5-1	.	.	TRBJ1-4	CASSPRTSTNEKLFF	TGCGCCAGCAGCCCGAGGACTTCAACTAATGAAAAACTGTTTTTT
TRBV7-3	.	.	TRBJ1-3	CASSLRGGGGNTIYF	TGTGCCAGCAGCTTAAGGGGAGGTGGTGGAAACACCATATATTTT
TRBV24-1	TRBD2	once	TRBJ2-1	CATSASGGFEQFF	TGTGCCACCAGTGCTAGCGGGGGATTTGAGCAGTTCTTC
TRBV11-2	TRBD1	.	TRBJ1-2	CASSDLGQGGGYTF	TGTGCCAGCAGCGATTTGGGACAGGGGGGTGGCTACACCTTC
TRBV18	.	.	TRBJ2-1	CASSPRDMPYNEQFF	TGTGCCAGCTCACCCCGGGACATGCCCTACAATGAGCAGTTCTTC
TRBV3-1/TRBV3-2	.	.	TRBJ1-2	CASSKLDGGGYTF	TGTGCCAGCAGTAAACTCGACGGGGGTGGCTACACCTTC
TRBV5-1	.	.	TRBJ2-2	CASSPIPGIMNTGELFF	TGCGCCAGCAGCCCAATCCCAGGGATCATGAACACCGGGGAGCTGTTTTTT
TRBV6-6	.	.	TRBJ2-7	CASSYSAAPRVEQYF	TGTGCCAGCAGTTACTCTGCTGCACCACGGGTCGAGCAGTACTTC
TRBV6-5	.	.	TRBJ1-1	CASSYSTGVNTEAFF	TGTGCCAGCAGTTACTCAACCGGGGTAAACACTGAAGCTTTCTTT
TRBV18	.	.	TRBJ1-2	CASSQKQGNYGYTF	TGTGCCAGCTCACAAAAACAGGGTAACTATGGCTACACCTTC
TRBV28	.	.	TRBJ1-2	CASSLPRGGYGYTF	TGTGCCAGCAGTTTACCCCGGGGGGGGTATGGCTACACCTTC
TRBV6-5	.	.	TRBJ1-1	CASRRGSVFDTEAFF	TGTGCCAGCAGACGCGGGTCTGTCTTCGACACTGAAGCTTTCTTT
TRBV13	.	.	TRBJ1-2	CASSLPGGARGYGYTF	TGTGCCAGCAGCCTACCTGGGGGGGCCAGGGGCTATGGCTACACCTTC
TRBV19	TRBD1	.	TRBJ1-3	CASSTDRTGNTIYF	TGTGCCAGTAGTACGGACAGGACTGGAAACACCATATATTTT
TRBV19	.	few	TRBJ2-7	CASSPGQPPHEQYF	TGTGCCAGTAGCCCGGGACAACCGCCCCACGAGCAGTACTTC
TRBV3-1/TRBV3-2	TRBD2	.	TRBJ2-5	CASSHPHSSGGAAGETQYF	TGTGCCAGCAGCCACCCACATTCTAGCGGGGGAGCCGCGGGAGAGACCCAGTACTTC